One T cell receptor (beta chain) is described in this entry. Sequencing targeted expressed TCRB transcripts, as all isolated RNA had been reverse transcribed. Here immunoSEQ multiplex PCR was the method, and the copy in TCRdb shows in-frame clones only, minus some. The table shows 450,000 to 600,000 clones, with about 29% occurring only once. This specimen comes from a study of beta chain features in type 1 diabetes. Purity (above 95%) was reached by all sorted populations. Germline V lookup: CDR1 MDHEN, CDR2 SYDVKM. The J segment lost 1 base and the V segment lost 1 base, leaving 3 bases of the junction unmatched. This CDR3 region has 16 residues.

The rearrangement links TRBV28 to TRBJ2-3; TRBD2 agrees at 9 bases. The receptor's source is a man younger than 35 in good health. Sequencing was carried out using naive CD4+ T cells from blood. CDR3: CASSLLAGGGTDTQYF. The DNA for the CDR3 is TGTGCCAGCAGTTTATTGGCGGGAGGGGGCACAGATACGCAGTATTTT.